This T cell receptor (beta chain) was recorded in a study of cytomegalovirus exposure and HLA in healthy donors (dated by TCRdb to the late 2010s). Context from the whole study: According to a later analysis, one platform produced both the roughly 130 validation repertoires and the roughly 640 repertoires of the first cohort. The study aimed to test whether cataloging public T cell receptors could reveal signatures of past pathogen exposure. A separate validation cohort of roughly 120 different subjects was used in addition to the 666-subject first cohort. To predict cytomegalovirus infection status, the study brought together high-throughput TCR immunosequencing, statistical association of individual TCRs with disease status, and machine learning.

The library came from the immunoSEQ multiplex PCR assay. Regarding the original processing steps: A statistical classification framework was developed to diagnose cytomegalovirus status using the catalog of TCR beta chain sequences. TCRdb obtained this table from immuneACCESS and retained in-frame rearrangements with V and J assigned. These tables miss some clones; where compared with another copy, unresolved V genes account for less than half of the shortfall, and the remainder is unexplained. That table supplies the V and J calls and clone size; D and trimming were determined from the DNA. This sample has about 66,000 clones in its table, and nearly 98% of those were observed once. The ten most abundant clones make up around 1.5% of the sample. Overall study results and their limits: Cytomegalovirus status was reported to be diagnosed by the classifier with high specificity and sensitivity in both the original and validation cohorts. A total of roughly 160 TCR beta chains were listed by the study as associated with cytomegalovirus. In a later analysis, TCRs clustered in the first cohort were found to also tend to co-occur in the roughly 120 validation repertoires, with about 94% of cluster scores above 0. While some public TCRs were present in many individuals, most TCR sequences turned up only very rarely across donors. A later analysis had no HLA typing for the validation cohort, so co-occurrence there was scored across all 120 or so repertoires. In vitro tests confirmed that three of the cytomegalovirus-associated TCR beta chains recognize cytomegalovirus antigens. The authors suggested that the approach could potentially be generalized to other disease states and immunological phenotypes.

Separate from the roughly 660-subject first cohort, the validation cohort of more than 90 subjects was the group to which the donors belonged. Turning to this clone: Its binding antigen is unknown. No base quality information exists; no much larger clone differs at one position.

Trimming accounts for 1 base at V and 8 bases at J, while the number of junction bases matched to no gene is 4. The CDR3 covers 14 residues, taking in both the cysteine and the phenylalanine. CDR3 DNA is the only sequence kept; it has 42 bases, read in frame from the first base. As encoded in the germline V gene, CDR1 is MGHRA while CDR2 is YSYEKL. The sample was PBMCs. The chain uses TRBV4-1 and TRBJ1-2; TRBD1 fits 10 bases in the junction. The TCR was taken from a woman in her late teens or twenties in good health and CMV-seropositive. The sequenced DNA: TGCGCCAGCAGCCAAGTAAGGACAGGGGGAGGCTACACCTTC. It translates to CASSQVRTGGGYTF.